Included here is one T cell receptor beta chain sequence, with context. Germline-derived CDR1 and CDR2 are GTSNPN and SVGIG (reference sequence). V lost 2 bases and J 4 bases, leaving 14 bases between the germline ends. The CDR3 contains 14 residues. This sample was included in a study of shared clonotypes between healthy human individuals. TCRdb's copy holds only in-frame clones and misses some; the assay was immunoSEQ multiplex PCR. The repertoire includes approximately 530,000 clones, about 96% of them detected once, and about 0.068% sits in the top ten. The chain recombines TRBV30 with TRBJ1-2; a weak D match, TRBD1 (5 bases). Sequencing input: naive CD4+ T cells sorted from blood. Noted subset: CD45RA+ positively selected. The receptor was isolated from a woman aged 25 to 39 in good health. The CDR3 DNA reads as TGTGCCTGGAGTACCGCAGGGATCAGCTATGGCTACACCTTC. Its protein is CAWSTAGISYGYTF.